The 29 T cell receptor beta chains reported below all come from one sample, sequenced in a study of T cell clonality in common variable immunodeficiency. Clones were read by immunoSEQ multiplex PCR, and TCRdb kept only the in-frame ones, dropping some. The sample gives tens of thousands of clones, none seen only once, and the top ten clones hold just over 2%. The sample taken for sequencing was peripheral blood mononuclear cells. Every receptor here comes from a person aged 18 to 70 in good health.

On this clone itself: From the germline J gene comes the end of the CDR3, since the read stops 3 residues before it. This chain uses TRBV6-2 or TRBV6-3 with TRBJ2-3, with 11 bases identical to TRBD2. The CDR3 is made up of 15 amino acids. Germline V gene sequence: CDR1 MNHEY, CDR2 SVGEGT. Incomplete CDR3 DNA: TGTGCCAGCAGTTCCCAACTAGCGGGGGTAGAGACG. Its protein is CASSSQLAGVET. The entire CDR3 protein is CASSSQLAGVETQYF.

This clone was recorded at least ten times. Sequencing ends 3 residues short of the CDR3 end; the germline J gene provides the rest. J is TRBJ2-7 and V is TRBV18; 8 bases line up with TRBD1. The germline V gene encodes CDR1 KGHSH and CDR2 LQKENI. The J segment lost 3 bases and the V segment lost 3 bases, leaving 7 bases of the junction unmatched. This CDR3 contains 15 residues. The sequenced part of the CDR3 DNA is TGTGCCAGCTCACCGAATGGACAGGGTCACTACGAG. Translated, it gives CASSPNGQGHYE. The whole CDR3 reads CASSPNGQGHYEQYF. The full variable domain, completed using reference TRBV18 and TRBJ2-7, is NAGVMQNPRHLVRRRGQEARLRCSPMKGHSHVYWYRQLPEEGLKFMVYLQKENIIDESGMPKERFSAEFPKEGPSILRIQQVVRGDSAAYFCASSPNGQGHYEQYFGPGTRLTVT.

Many counts were recorded for this clone. Read sequence stops 3 residues before the CDR3 end, and the germline J gene provides the missing end. This chain uses TRBV5-1 with TRBJ1-6; the D is unclear. With 2 bases removed from V and 7 bases from J, the gap between germline ends came to 10 bases. The CDR3 consists of 14 residues. Germline CDR1 SGHRS, CDR2 YFSETQ. CDR3 DNA (partial): TGCGCCAGCAGCTTTCCTACCGCAAATTCACCC. Translation: CASSFPTANSP. The entire CDR3 reads CASSFPTANSPLHF.

This clone was counted at least ten times. The read comes to an end 3 residues before the CDR3 does, leaving the germline J gene to fill in the end. The chain has TRBV23-1 and TRBJ1-6; 7 positions agree with TRBD1. TRBV23-1 is an ORF; its function is uncertain. Germline trimming cut 5 bases from V and 7 bases from J; bases unmatched to any gene: 5. The CDR3 covers 14 residues. CDR3 DNA (partial): TGCGCCAGCAGTGACAGGGATCCCAATTCACCC. Translated, it gives CASSDRDPNSP. The complete CDR3 sequence is CASSDRDPNSPLHF.

This clone was seen more than once but under ten times. The missing CDR3 end, 3 residues past where the read stops, is filled in from the germline J gene. The chain joins TRBV7-9 to TRBJ2-5, with 7 bases matching TRBD2. Unmatched junction bases numbered 12, after V lost 6 bases and J lost 5 bases. The CDR3 contains 15 residues. The germline V gene has CDR1 SEHNR and CDR2 FQNEAQ (reference sequence). CDR3 residues: CASRPPLALEETQYF. The CDR3 DNA, read in part, is TGTGCCAGCAGACCTCCACTAGCGCTCGAGGAGACC.

In this sample, this clone turned up a few times. Coverage ceases 3 residues before the CDR3 finishes, and the germline J gene fills in the end. The chain links TRBV7-9 to TRBJ1-1; possible D gene TRBD1, 5 bases. The CDR3 totals 14 residues. Per germline, CDR1 SEHNR and CDR2 FQNEAQ (reference sequence). Trimming cost V 7 bases and J 3 bases, with 15 bases left between them. This chain's CDR3 is CASIETVEYTEAFF. The sequenced CDR3 bases are TGTGCCAGCATCGAGACAGTCGAGTACACTGAA. The complete variable domain, with remaining parts taken from reference TRBV7-9 and TRBJ1-1, reads DTGVSQNPRHKITKRGQNVTFRCDPISEHNRLYWYRQTLGQGPEFLTYFQNEAQLEKSRLLSDRFSAERPKGSFSTLEIQRTEQGDSAMYLCASIETVEYTEAFFGQGTRLTVV.

This clone was counted ten times or more. The read halts 3 residues ahead of the CDR3 end, with the missing end drawn from the germline J gene. The chain is built from TRBV19 and TRBJ1-4; TRBD1 agrees at 8 bases. CDR1 and CDR2 from the germline V gene are LNHDA and SQIVND (reference sequence). This CDR3 is built from 15 residues. V shed 6 bases, J shed 7 bases, and the junction held 10 bases outside the gene matches. The CDR3 protein is CASSPTPTGAEKLFF. The CDR3 DNA, read in part, is TGTGCCAGTAGCCCTACGCCGACAGGGGCTGAAAAA.

The table lists this clone with many counts. The read ends 3 residues shy of where the CDR3 ends; the end is completed using the germline J gene. The chain couples TRBV11-2 to TRBJ2-1, with TRBD1 as a possible D gene (5 bases). The germline CDR1 and CDR2 sequences are SGHAT and FQNNGV. Trimming stripped 1 base from V and 6 bases from J, with 13 bases between. The CDR3 runs 15 residues. The CDR3 sequence: CASSLGPGQGNEQFF. The sequenced CDR3 bases are TGTGCCAGCAGCTTAGGTCCCGGGCAGGGCAATGAG.

This clone has at least ten counts. The missing CDR3 end, 3 residues past where the read stops, is filled in from the germline J gene. V and J are TRBV27 and TRBJ1-1, with D possibly being TRBD1 (6 bases). The CDR3 is 13 residues long. Trimming removed 3 bases from V and 5 bases from J, with 10 bases in between. Germline V gives CDR1 MNHEY, CDR2 SMNVEV (reference sequence). The CDR3 reads CASSLRQGTEAFF. The sequenced CDR3 bases are TGTGCCAGCAGTTTGAGGCAGGGGACTGAA.

This clone showed up many times. The read halts 3 residues ahead of the CDR3 end, with the missing end drawn from the germline J gene. This chain uses TRBV7-9 with TRBJ1-1; D is perhaps TRBD1 (6 bases). V was cut by 4 bases and J by 6 bases, with 18 bases left in between. The CDR3 totals 15 residues. Looked up from germline, CDR1 is SEHNR and CDR2 is FQNEAQ (reference sequence). The CDR3 loop reads CASSSRGGTVAEAFF. The sequenced part of the CDR3 DNA is TGTGCCAGCAGCTCCAGGGGAGGGACGGTCGCTGAA.

At least ten counts were recorded for this clone. The read terminates 3 residues ahead of where the CDR3 ends, so the germline J gene completes it. V is TRBV28 and J is TRBJ2-5; 8 bases match TRBD2. Germline CDR1 MDHEN, CDR2 SYDVKM. Trimming cost V 2 bases and J 1 base; bases outside gene matches: 6. The CDR3 sequence is 16 residues long. Partial CDR3 DNA: TGTGCCAGCAGTTTAACGCGGGGGGTTCCCCAAGAGACC. This gives the protein CASSLTRGVPQET. The whole CDR3 region reads CASSLTRGVPQETQYF. The full variable domain, rest sourced from reference TRBV28 and TRBJ2-5, is DVKVTQSSRYLVKRTGEKVFLECVQDMDHENMFWYRQDPGLGLRLIYFSYDVKMKEKGDIPEGYSVSREKKERFSLILESASTNQTSMYLCASSLTRGVPQETQYFGPGTRLLVL.

In regard to this clone: The missing CDR3 end, 3 residues past where the read stops, is filled in from the germline J gene. The chain combines TRBV18 with TRBJ2-7; 8 bases align to TRBD2. Germline V gene lookup returns CDR1 KGHSH and CDR2 LQKENI. V lost 0 bases, J lost 2 bases, and 6 bases stayed unmatched. CDR3 size: 16 residues. The CDR3 spells CASSPPGLAGPYEQYF. Partial CDR3 DNA: TGTGCCAGCTCACCACCAGGGCTAGCGGGCCCCTACGAG.

This clone showed up many times. With the read ending 3 residues before the CDR3 end, the germline J gene is used to fill in that end. The J gene is TRBJ1-5, the V gene TRBV30; the D gene is possibly TRBD1 (6 bases). The CDR3 has 14 amino acids. With 5 bases removed from V and 5 bases from J, the gap between germline ends came to 16 bases. From germline, CDR1 is GTSNPN and CDR2 SVGIG (reference sequence). CDR3 DNA (partial): TGTGCCTGGCCTCGGGGGGGGGCCGATCAGCCC. Translated, it gives CAWPRGGADQP. The entire CDR3 reads CAWPRGGADQPQHF.

This clone has at least ten counts. The missing CDR3 end, 3 residues past where the read stops, is filled in from the germline J gene. The V gene is TRBV2, the J gene TRBJ1-1, with 7 positions matching TRBD1. This CDR3 has 13 amino acids. CDR1 and CDR2 (germline): SNHLY, FYNNEI. The V segment lost 6 bases and the J segment 0 bases; nucleotides outside the gene matches: 1. CDR3 DNA, as far as it was read: TGTGCCAGCAGGGGACAGATGAACACTGAA. The encoded protein is CASRGQMNTE. The full CDR3 is CASRGQMNTEAFF. Looking up the rest from reference TRBV2 and TRBJ1-1 gives the full variable domain: EPEVTQTPSHQVTQMGQEVILRCVPISNHLYFYWYRQILGQKVEFLVSFYNNEISEKSEIFDDQFSVERPDGSNFTLKIRSTKLEDSAMYFCASRGQMNTEAFFGQGTRLTVV.

This clone appeared many times. The read ends 3 residues early relative to the CDR3; the germline J gene fills the gap. The genes are TRBV4-1 and TRBJ1-2; 7 bases fit TRBD1. CDR1 is MGHRA, CDR2 YSYEKL, per germline. J was trimmed by 2 bases and V by 2 bases; bases with no gene match: 5. The length of the CDR3 is 15 residues. The DNA read from the CDR3 is TGCGCCAGCAGCCAAACCTCCAGGGGGAACTATGGC. This sequence encodes CASSQTSRGNYG. The whole CDR3 region reads CASSQTSRGNYGYTF.

In its sample, this clone was seen many times. The CDR3 end falls 3 residues outside the read, so it is completed with the germline J gene. V usage is TRBV5-1 and J usage is TRBJ2-2; TRBD1 aligns across 7 bases. V lost 4 bases and J lost 4; bases outside the gene matches: 10. CDR1 and CDR2 from the germline V gene are SGHRS and YFSETQ. This CDR3 is 16 amino acids long. CDR3 in amino acids: CASSQPTGDGTGELFF. The covered CDR3 bases are TGCGCCAGCAGCCAACCCACAGGGGATGGCACCGGGGAG.

As to this clone: The sequence runs out 3 residues before the end of the CDR3; the remainder is reconstructed from the germline J gene. The V and J genes are TRBV7-8 and TRBJ1-5; D is unclear. Per the germline V gene, CDR1 is SGHVS and CDR2 is FQNEAQ. The CDR3 spans 18 residues. V was shortened by 1 base and J by 0 bases, with 16 bases between the two germline ends. Here the CDR3 reads CASSLVPALTYSNQPQHF. The covered CDR3 bases are TGTGCCAGCAGCTTAGTGCCTGCCCTCACTTATAGCAATCAGCCC. Looking up the rest from reference TRBV7-8 and TRBJ1-5 gives the full variable domain: GAGVSQSPRYKVAKRGQDVALRCDPISGHVSLFWYQQALGQGPEFLTYFQNEAQLDKSGLPSDRFFAERPEGSVSTLKIQRTQQEDSAVYLCASSLVPALTYSNQPQHFGDGTRLSIL.

This clone has at least ten counts. The CDR3 extends 3 residues past the end of the read, so its final part is completed from the germline J gene. This chain uses TRBV10-1 with TRBJ2-1; 7 bases fit TRBD2. Looked up from germline, CDR1 is WNHNN and CDR2 is SYGVQD (reference sequence). The CDR3 spans 14 residues. J gave up 6 bases and V 3 bases, and 5 bases lay outside the gene matches. The sequenced part of the CDR3 DNA is TGCGCCAGCAGTGACCGGGACTATTTCAATGAG. Amino acid sequence: CASSDRDYFNE. The whole CDR3 reads CASSDRDYFNEQFF.

Of note for this clone: The read gets to within 3 residues of the CDR3 end, and the germline J gene fills in the rest. This chain uses TRBV29-1 with TRBJ2-7; TRBD1 matches 10 bases. CDR1 and CDR2 (germline): SQVTM, ANQGSEA. CDR3 length: 16 residues. V lost 4 bases to trimming and J lost 4 bases; unmatched junction nucleotides: 13. CDR3 bases read: TGCAGCGTTGTAATTCGGGACAGGGGTCCCCCTTACGAG. As protein: CSVVIRDRGPPYE. The full CDR3 protein reads CSVVIRDRGPPYEQYF.

To note about this clone: The CDR3 end is not reached by the read, which stops 3 residues before it; the germline J gene fills it in. The V call is TRBV5-1, the J call TRBJ2-5; a weak D match, TRBD1 (5 bases). V lost 3 bases, J lost 4 bases, and 19 bases lay in between. The germline V gene has CDR1 SGHRS and CDR2 YFSETQ. The CDR3 runs to 16 residues. CDR3 DNA (partial): TGCGCCAGCAGCTCATCCGGGCCGACAGCAGGAGAGACC. It yields the protein CASSSSGPTAGET. The whole CDR3 protein is CASSSSGPTAGETQYF.

This clone was detected only a few times. The read terminates 3 residues before the CDR3 end, so the remaining end is supplied by the germline J gene. The V and J genes are TRBV19 and TRBJ2-2; 8 bases fit TRBD2. The CDR3 extends over 15 amino acids. Germline CDR1 LNHDA, CDR2 SQIVND (reference sequence). The trim removed 1 base at V and 4 bases at J, leaving 2 bases unmatched. This CDR3 is CASSIGGGSTGELFF. The sequenced CDR3 bases are TGTGCCAGTAGTATAGGCGGGGGGTCCACCGGGGAG.

This clone came up many times. The read ends 3 residues before the CDR3 terminus; that terminus is restored from the germline J gene. This chain links TRBV7-7 with TRBJ2-3; 10 nucleotides line up with TRBD1. The CDR3 contains 14 residues. Trimming removed 5 bases from V and 3 bases from J; junction bases left unmatched: 2. Germline assignment: CDR1 SSHAT and CDR2 FNYEAQ (reference sequence). CDR3 loop: CASSRTGGTDTQYF. The sequenced CDR3 bases are TGTGCCAGCAGCAGGACAGGGGGTACAGATACG.

Ten or more counts support this clone. The CDR3 end lies 3 residues beyond the end of the read and is filled in from the germline J gene. The chain recombines TRBV2 with TRBJ2-4, with 10 positions matching TRBD2. CDR1 and CDR2 from the germline V gene are SNHLY and FYNNEI. The V and J ends lost 5 bases and 0 bases, in that order; junction bases with no gene match: 10. CDR3 length: 18 amino acids. This chain's CDR3 is CASSYTSGVIIAKNIQYF. The CDR3 DNA, read in part, is TGTGCCAGCAGTTATACTAGCGGGGTTATTATAGCCAAAAACATT. Together with reference TRBV2 and TRBJ2-4, the CDR3 gives the full variable domain: EPEVTQTPSHQVTQMGQEVILRCVPISNHLYFYWYRQILGQKVEFLVSFYNNEISEKSEIFDDQFSVERPDGSNFTLKIRSTKLEDSAMYFCASSYTSGVIIAKNIQYFGAGTRLSVL.

The table lists this clone with many counts. The read falls 3 residues short of the CDR3 end, and the missing part is taken from the germline J gene. The gene calls are TRBV29-1 and TRBJ2-7; D might be TRBD2 (5 bases). The V gene's germline CDR1 is SQVTM and CDR2 ANQGSEA. The ends were cut back, 7 bases at V and 2 bases at J, with 9 bases in the middle. The CDR3 is made up of 11 amino acids. The CDR3 bases that were read are TGCAGCGCAACTAGTGCCTACGAG. Protein: CSATSAYE. The full CDR3 is CSATSAYEQYF.

The sample holds many counts of this clone. From the germline J gene comes the end of the CDR3, since the read stops 3 residues before it. This chain uses TRBV6-1 with TRBJ1-2; 9 bases map to TRBD1. Trimming took 2 bases from V and 5 from J; bases not matched to a gene: 9. CDR3 size: 16 residues. In germline, CDR1 is MNHNS, CDR2 SASEGT. CDR3 region: CASSEWAGQGNYGYTF. CDR3 bases read: TGTGCCAGCAGTGAATGGGCTGGACAGGGGAATTATGGC.

There are many counts of this clone. The missing CDR3 end, 3 residues past where the read stops, is filled in from the germline J gene. The chain is built from TRBV20-1 and TRBJ1-5, with D perhaps TRBD1 (6 bases). The V gene's germline CDR1 is DFQATT and CDR2 SNEGSKA (reference sequence). The length of the CDR3 is 14 residues. Trimming left V 6 bases short and J 2 bases short, with 14 bases between. This CDR3 reads CSAPPGQGNQPQHF. The CDR3 bases that were read are TGCAGTGCCCCGCCGGGACAAGGCAATCAGCCC.

This clone was seen at least ten times. The CDR3 end is not reached by the read, which stops 3 residues before it; the germline J gene fills it in. V and J are TRBV6-2 or TRBV6-3 and TRBJ2-5; 7 nucleotides align to TRBD1. The V gene end was trimmed by 3 bases and the J gene end by 4 bases; junction bases not matched to a gene: 8. The CDR3 loop spans 15 amino acids. Germline V lookup: CDR1 MNHEY, CDR2 SVGEGT. Incomplete CDR3 DNA: TGTGCCAGCAGTTATAGCCAGGGGGAAGGAGAGACC. Amino acids: CASSYSQGEGET. The whole CDR3 region reads CASSYSQGEGETQYF.

Worth noting for this clone: The sequenced fragment ends 3 residues before the CDR3 boundary, so the rest is inferred from the germline J gene. J is TRBJ1-6 and V is TRBV30, with 7 bases that match TRBD1. With 7 bases clipped from V and 6 bases from J, the junction kept 9 bases outside the gene matches. The germline CDR1 and CDR2 sequences are GTSNPN and SVGIG (reference sequence). The CDR3 is made up of 14 amino acids. CDR3 bases read: TGTGCCTTCCTATGGGGACAGAGTAATTCACCC. Protein sequence: CAFLWGQSNSP. The CDR3 as a whole reads CAFLWGQSNSPLHF.

Remarks on this clone: The read halts 3 residues ahead of the CDR3 end, with the missing end drawn from the germline J gene. The chain employs TRBV2 and TRBJ2-3; 9 nucleotides align to TRBD2. With 6 bases clipped from V and 6 bases from J, the junction kept 4 bases outside the gene matches. Looked up from germline, CDR1 is SNHLY and CDR2 is FYNNEI. The CDR3 runs to 13 residues. The sequenced part of the CDR3 DNA is TGTGCCAGCAGGGGACTAGCAGGCGATACG. Translating gives CASRGLAGDT. The whole CDR3 protein is CASRGLAGDTQYF.